This T cell receptor (beta chain) was sequenced in a study of beta chain features in type 1 diabetes (dated by TCRdb to the late 2010s). As for the study more broadly: Mean age, gender distribution, total cell number and subset yield did not differ between patients and healthy donors. A total of 100 million to 110 million sorted cells were examined across all samples, and a strong correlation was observed between cell number per subset and RNA yield. In the study, TCRB repertoires of sorted circulating CD4+ T cell subsets from recently diagnosed type 1 diabetes patients were compared with those of matched healthy donors. Regulatory and stem cell-like memory subsets were isolated from only 8 patients and roughly 8 healthy donors, whereas naive and central memory subsets came from all 30 or so donors.

The entire isolated RNA was reverse transcribed using the High Capacity cDNA Reverse Transcription Kit, and thus expressed TCRB transcripts were sequenced. Deep immunoSEQ sequencing was performed on naive, central memory and regulatory T cell samples, with an average of around 3.5 million total reads per sample. Sorted cells were lysed in RLT buffer, and RNA was extracted using DNase-treated RNeasy Micro or Mini kits according to cell number. Each cell subset was processed separately to prevent cross-contamination, with patient and healthy donor samples processed together. TCRB sequences were amplified from cDNA with the immunoSEQ multiplex PCR, producing 87-bp fragments spanning the CDR3 region. Sequencing of the amplicons was done on the Illumina HiSeq platform. The study's own analysis went as follows. PCR bias was corrected computationally using synthetic template baselines, and reads within Hamming distance 2 were collapsed, with unmergeable singletons discarded. Reads were aligned against IMGT so that V, D and J genes, CDR3 length and insertions or deletions at six rearrangement sites could be assigned. Within each subset, clonotype counts were normalized to sorted cell number, and only after that were true diversity and Gini coefficients computed with the tcR R package. The overlap coefficient, calculated on TCRB nucleotide sequences, was used to measure repertoire sharing. Out-of-frame TCRB sequences from naive cells were analyzed as a proxy for the pre-selection repertoire. Here the immuneACCESS table is served through TCRdb, limited to in-frame sequences with V and J called. Missing clones are a known gap in these copies; in checked studies unresolved V genes cover under half, and the rest lacks a known reason. V and J calls and clone size come straight from that table; D and trimming were deduced from the DNA. Recorded for this sample are hundreds of thousands of clones; approximately 30% of them occurred a single time. Jointly, the top ten make up 0.05% to 0.065% of the sample.

Trimming takes 6 bases off V and 6 bases off J; junction bases not matched to a gene: 6. The germline V gene encodes CDR1 ENHRY and CDR2 SYGVKD. Inclusive of the bounding cysteine and phenylalanine, the CDR3 is 14 residues long. Only the CDR3 region is kept as DNA, spanning 42 bases read in frame from base 1. A single peripheral blood draw of about 116 mL on average was collected from each donor into heparinised tubes. A BD FACSAria II and a panel including CD45RO, CCR7, CD25, CD127, CD95 and CD27 were used to sort naive, central memory, regulatory and stem cell-like memory CD4+ T cells. Purity was above 95% for every sorted population. PBMCs were isolated right away by Lymphoprep density gradient centrifugation and were stained directly, without culture. Samples were stained and sorted in pairs, with one healthy donor and one patient per experiment, so that batch effects were minimized. Concerning this clone itself: Its antigen target is currently unknown. Within one base of it there is no much larger clone, and no base qualities were kept.

Overall study outcomes, separate from this receptor: A moderate but significant shortening of TCRB CDR3 length was observed in type 1 diabetes patients in all four CD4+ subsets. PCR may preferentially amplify shorter templates, but because patient and control samples were amplified and corrected together, any resulting skew would affect both groups equally. Because cDNA was sequenced instead of genomic DNA, activated cells with high expression could be over-represented, although the groups did not differ in activation or CD3 levels. Naive, central memory and regulatory TCRB repertoires appeared to be more similar among patients than among healthy donors. Fewer insertions and more nucleotide deletions at VDJ recombination sites were observed in patients with type 1 diabetes, implying thymic rearrangement abnormalities. Because the HLA sub-analyses included only small numbers of individuals, any influence of HLA type on TCRB rearrangement was left unresolved.

The chain couples TRBV10-3 to TRBJ2-1; 9 of the junction bases match TRBD1. The sample taken for sequencing was naive CD4+ T cells from blood. Interpreted using the paper, the cell subset or site label stands for: true naive CD4+ T cells. The receptor's source is a man aged 18 to 29 in good health. The nucleotide sequence is TGTGCCATCAGGCCGGGACAGGGAACCAATGAGCAGTTCTTC. Its translation reads: CAIRPGQGTNEQFF.